The sequence of this T cell receptor (beta chain) was determined in a study of technical replicates of blood from a few donors. The V gene lost 1 base and the J gene lost 0 bases, with 13 bases spanning the gap. Germline assignment: CDR1 LGHNA and CDR2 YNFKEQ. The length of the CDR3 is 16 residues. Libraries were prepared by immunoSEQ multiplex PCR; TCRdb keeps only in-frame clonotypes and omits some of them. Here the sample spans about 75,000 clones, approximately 97% being singletons. The chain employs TRBV4-2 and TRBJ2-7, with D unresolved. This sequence was found in a human donor in good health. What was sequenced was T cells isolated from PBMCs. The CDR3 sequence is CASSQVEETSSYEQYF. The CDR3 region has the DNA TGTGCCAGCAGCCAAGTAGAGGAAACCAGCTCCTACGAGCAGTACTTC.